The 8 T cell receptor beta chains below were found in one sample sequenced in a study of blood T cell repertoires in COVID-19. The table came from immunoSEQ multiplex PCR; TCRdb's copy has only in-frame clones and leaves some out. The sample shows some 80,000 clones, about 79% of them seen only once. Sequencing input: peripheral blood. The receptors were gathered from a human donor in a cohort sampled during active COVID-19.

The chain links TRBV7-9 to TRBJ1-5, with TRBD1 matching over 7 bases. V trimming: 5 bases; J trimming: 3 bases; junction bases outside the gene matches: 13. The V gene's germline CDR1 is SEHNR and CDR2 FQNEAQ (reference sequence). The CDR3 runs to 17 residues. The CDR3 region has the DNA TGTGCCAGCAGCCACAAGGGGGACAGTGGTATCAATCAGCCCCAGCATTTT. It is translated as CASSHKGDSGINQPQHF.

CDR3 sequence reads: CASSLPRGGAFF. The CDR3 coding sequence is TGTGCCAGCAGTTTACCCCGGGGTGGAGCTTTCTTT. This sequence joins TRBV28 and TRBJ1-1; D not certain. The germline V gene encodes CDR1 MDHEN and CDR2 SYDVKM. The CDR3 is made up of 12 amino acids. V was pared by 2 bases and J by 10 bases, with 11 bases between.

The chain joins TRBV10-2 to TRBJ2-1, with 11 bases matching TRBD2. In germline, CDR1 is WSHSY, CDR2 SAAADI. The CDR3 consists of 14 residues. V was clipped by 7 bases and J by 8 bases; unmatched bases: 7. CDR3 residues: CASILAGGVDEQFF. CDR3 DNA: TGCGCCAGCATTCTAGCGGGAGGAGTCGATGAGCAGTTCTTC.

CDR3 sequence: CASSMRQGTEQYV. The CDR3 nucleotides read TGTGCCAGCAGCATGCGACAGGGGACCGAGCAGTACGTC. The V gene is TRBV6-6, the J gene TRBJ2-7; TRBD1 agrees at 8 bases. CDR3 length: 13 amino acids. The V and J ends lost 6 bases and 6 bases, in that order; junction bases with no gene match: 7. The germline gives CDR1 MNHNY, CDR2 SVGAGI (reference sequence).

This chain joins TRBV14 and TRBJ1-1; D unresolved. With 0 bases removed from V and 4 bases from J, the gap between germline ends came to 9 bases. This CDR3 comprises 14 residues. The V gene's germline CDR1 is SGHDN and CDR2 FVKESK. The CDR3 is CASSQDLAGTEAFF. Written as DNA, the CDR3 is TGTGCCAGCAGCCAAGATCTGGCAGGCACTGAAGCTTTCTTT.

This clone was found a few times. V is TRBV25-1 and J is TRBJ1-5; 11 bases align to TRBD1. This CDR3 has 15 residues. V was pared by 3 bases and J by 6 bases, with 4 bases of the junction left unmatched. Germline V CDR1 and CDR2: MGHDK, SYGVNS. The CDR3 is CASSEGQGDVQPQHF. The CDR3 region has the DNA TGTGCCAGCAGTGAGGGACAGGGGGATGTTCAGCCCCAGCATTTT.

This clone was observed a handful of times. The CDR3 nucleotides read TGTGCCAGCAGTTTACAGGGGTCGACCTTCTATGGCTACACCTTC. This encodes CASSLQGSTFYGYTF. The rearrangement joins TRBV27 to TRBJ1-2; possibly TRBD1 for D (6 bases). V was trimmed by 2 bases and J by 4 bases, leaving 14 bases between them. The CDR3 covers 15 residues. Per the germline V gene, CDR1 is MNHEY and CDR2 is SMNVEV (reference sequence).

The chain recombines TRBV5-1 with TRBJ1-2; no reliable D call. Germline CDR1 and CDR2: SGHRS and YFSETQ. The CDR3 is 15 residues long. Trimming removed 4 bases from V and 2 bases from J, with 15 bases in between. Written as DNA, the CDR3 is TGCGCCAGCAGCACCATTCCGGGAGTCAACTATGGCTACACCTTC. Translating it yields CASSTIPGVNYGYTF.